This T cell receptor beta chain was captured by sequencing in a study of blood T cell repertoires in COVID-19. About the research overall: Samples taken during acute and convalescent COVID-19 were collected in the United States, Italy and Spain. PBMCs, B-cell-depleted T cells, or T cells were the source of the cDNA or gDNA that made up the material.

This CDR3 contains 14 residues. Germline CDR1 SGHAT, CDR2 FQNNGV. Deletions cut 2 bases from V and 5 bases from J, with 12 bases between. Study processing details: It was from reference gene primer amplification that nucleated cell counts were estimated. Only in-frame clones appear in the TCRdb table, and some are missing; sequencing was by immunoSEQ multiplex PCR. V, J and clone size were drawn from that table, and D and trimming were deduced from the DNA. The sample lists about 170,000 clones, approximately 80% occurring once. This receptor was taken from a woman aged 60-70 years with acute or convalescent COVID-19. The sequencing input was peripheral blood. The chain joins TRBV11-2 to TRBJ2-5; D ambiguous. The CDR3 loop reads CASSLLTSGETQYF. The CDR3 region has the DNA TGTGCCAGCAGCTTACTGACCTCCGGGGAGACCCAGTACTTC.